The 28 T cell receptor beta chains reported below all come from one sample, sequenced in a study of Ad26.COV2.S vaccination and SARS-CoV-2 variants (dated by TCRdb to 2020 to 2023). Library creation used the immunoSEQ multiplex PCR assay. TCRdb re-hosts the immuneACCESS table, in-frame sequences only. Its copies lack some clones; in the studies checked, an unresolved V gene accounts for under half of them, and the cause for the rest is not known. This sample comprises about 350,000 clones, 80% to 90% of them detected only once. Approximately 3.5% of the sample is in the top ten clones. The treatment or condition label corresponds to: 15 to 20 received Ad26.COV2.S at low or high dose, single or two shots; 5 received placebo; per-sample allocation not given. Repertoires of vaccine and placebo recipients were sequenced from samples taken on day 63 after the first injection. The source material was peripheral blood, sampled in a trial of Ad26.COV2.S vaccine versus placebo. All receptors derive from a person aged 18 to 65 who received the Ad26.COV2.S COVID-19 vaccine or a placebo.

The chain couples TRBV2 to TRBJ2-7; 12 bases are shared with TRBD2. Trimming at V came to 4 bases and at J to 6 bases, leaving 4 bases not matched to a gene. The CDR3 has 14 amino acids. Germline V CDR1 and CDR2: SNHLY, FYNNEI. This CDR3 is CASSGRTSGAEQYF. For the CDR3, the DNA is TGTGCCAGCAGTGGGAGGACTAGCGGGGCCGAGCAGTACTTC.

V usage is TRBV15 and J usage is TRBJ2-2, with 9 bases matching TRBD2. Germline values: CDR1 LNHNV, CDR2 YYDKDF (reference sequence). V gave up 5 bases and J gave up 7 bases; unmatched junction bases: 11. This CDR3 spans 16 amino acids. The CDR3 coding sequence is TGTGCCACCAGCGGAGGGACAGCGGGAGGAATCGGGGAGCTGTTTTTT. The encoded protein is CATSGGTAGGIGELFF.

This chain joins TRBV28 and TRBJ1-4; D gene unclear. CDR1 and CDR2 from the germline V gene are MDHEN and SYDVKM. The length of the CDR3 is 17 residues. Trimming stripped 8 bases from V and 7 bases from J, with 26 bases between. The CDR3 loop is CASSFDLGPSAPEKLFF. The CDR3 bases are TGTGCCAGCTCCTTTGATCTCGGGCCCTCAGCGCCTGAAAAACTGTTTTTT.

V usage is TRBV5-1 and J usage is TRBJ2-7, with TRBD2 as a possible D gene (6 bases). In germline, CDR1 is SGHRS, CDR2 YFSETQ. Trimming stripped 4 bases from V and 3 bases from J, with 14 bases between. The length of the CDR3 is 14 residues. The CDR3 loop is CASSGGSWDYEQYF. The CDR3 nucleotides read TGCGCCAGCAGCGGGGGGTCATGGGACTACGAGCAGTACTTC.

The chain's CDR3 is CATSSQQVASYEQYF. The CDR3, as DNA: TGTGCCACCAGCAGCCAACAGGTCGCCTCCTACGAGCAGTACTTC. The gene calls are TRBV15 and TRBJ2-7; D perhaps matches TRBD1 (5 bases). Germline values: CDR1 LNHNV, CDR2 YYDKDF (reference sequence). This CDR3 region has 15 residues. With 3 bases removed from V and 0 bases from J, the gap between germline ends came to 12 bases. The whole variable domain, filled in from reference TRBV15 and TRBJ2-7, reads DAMVIQNPRYQVTQFGKPVTLSCSQTLNHNVMYWYQQKSSQAPKLLFHYYDKDFNNEADTPDNFQSRRPNTSFCFLDIRSPGLGDTAMYLCATSSQQVASYEQYFGPGTRLTVT.

This clone showed up just once. This chain links TRBV2 with TRBJ2-3, with a possible D match to TRBD2 (6 bases). CDR1 is SNHLY, CDR2 FYNNEI, per germline. Between the trimmed V and J ends, which lost 11 bases and 2 bases, there was a span of 14 bases. The CDR3 runs 13 residues. The CDR3 here is CAGRTDYTDTQYF. The DNA of the CDR3 is TGTGCCGGGAGGACTGACTACACAGATACGCAGTATTTT.

This chain connects TRBV4-3 to TRBJ1-5; D not certain. CDR1 and CDR2 (germline): LGHNA, YSLEER. The CDR3 loop spans 15 amino acids. V was clipped by 0 bases and J by 2 bases, with 8 bases between them. The CDR3 region has the DNA TGCGCCAGCAGCCAAGACCACCTGGGCAATCAGCCCCAGCATTTT. It specifies CASSQDHLGNQPQHF.

This clone was detected once. The genes are TRBV7-2 and TRBJ2-7; D is unclear. The V and J ends lost 5 bases and 4 bases respectively, with 24 bases between them. This CDR3 has 17 amino acids. Germline CDR1 reads SGHTA; CDR2 reads FQGNSA. The DNA for the CDR3 is TGTGCCAGCAGCCAAAGAGTCGCTCCGCTCCCCCCATACGAGCAGTACTTC. Its protein product is CASSQRVAPLPPYEQYF.

This clone was seen ten or more times. The chain couples TRBV7-9 to TRBJ2-1; D is possibly TRBD1 or TRBD2 (5 bases each). The CDR3 sequence is 14 residues long. Looked up from germline, CDR1 is SEHNR and CDR2 is FQNEAQ (reference sequence). Trimming took 8 bases from V and 7 from J, leaving 18 bases between them. The CDR3 DNA sequence: TGTGCCAGCGAGGTGGGGCAGGGCGGGAATGAGCAGTTCTTC. Its translation: CASEVGQGGNEQFF.

The chain employs TRBV5-6 and TRBJ2-7; no reliable D call. The CDR3 runs to 14 residues. Trimming stripped 2 bases from V and 0 bases from J, with 9 bases between. Germline loops: CDR1 SGHDT, CDR2 YYEEEE. The CDR3 spells CASSFSDFSYEQYF. CDR3 DNA sequence: TGTGCCAGCAGCTTTTCTGACTTCTCCTACGAGCAGTACTTC.

This clone was picked up many times. The chain uses TRBV9 and TRBJ2-6; D unresolved. This CDR3 comprises 17 residues. CDR1 is SGDLS, CDR2 YYNGEE, per germline. The V and J ends lost 0 bases and 0 bases respectively, with 10 bases between them. In DNA, the CDR3 is TGTGCCAGCAGCGTAGGTAACGTTGACTCTGGGGCCAACGTCCTGACTTTC. Its translation is CASSVGNVDSGANVLTF.

The gene calls are TRBV7-8 and TRBJ2-5, with TRBD1 identical over 10 bases. Trimming removed 4 bases from V and 4 bases from J; junction bases left unmatched: 3. The CDR3 length is 14 residues. Germline V gene data show CDR1 as SGHVS and CDR2 as FQNEAQ. The DNA of the CDR3 is TGTGCCAGCAGCTGGGGGACAGGGGTAGAGACCCAGTACTTC. As protein: CASSWGTGVETQYF.

This chain connects TRBV19 to TRBJ1-2; no reliable D call. The CDR3 runs to 12 residues. Per germline, CDR1 LNHDA and CDR2 SQIVND (reference sequence). V was pared by 2 bases and J by 7 bases, with 8 bases between. The CDR3 DNA follows: TGTGCCAGTAGTATAAGGGATATTGGCTACACCTTC. This gives the protein CASSIRDIGYTF.

The CDR3 spells CASSLVRGGQAYEQYF. In DNA form, the CDR3 reads TGTGCCAGCAGCTTAGTAAGGGGAGGGCAGGCCTACGAGCAGTACTTC. The rearrangement uses TRBV11-2 and TRBJ2-7, with 7 nucleotides matching TRBD2. J lost 2 bases, V lost 1 base, and 8 bases had no gene match. Germline loops: CDR1 SGHAT, CDR2 FQNNGV. This CDR3 comprises 16 residues. The full variable domain, rest sourced from reference TRBV11-2 and TRBJ2-7, is EAGVAQSPRYKIIEKRQSVAFWCNPISGHATLYWYQQILGQGPKLLIQFQNNGVVDDSQLPKDRFSAERLKGVDSTLKIQPAKLEDSAVYLCASSLVRGGQAYEQYFGPGTRLTVT.

The chain uses TRBV7-2 and TRBJ2-7, with 9 bases identical to TRBD2. This CDR3 is built from 18 residues. V dropped 1 base and J dropped 2; count of bases not matched to a gene: 12. Germline V lookup: CDR1 SGHTA, CDR2 FQGNSA. Here the CDR3 reads CASSLVSGAGGPTYEQYF. The CDR3, as DNA: TGTGCCAGCAGCTTAGTGTCAGGCGCGGGAGGGCCTACCTACGAGCAGTACTTC.

This chain uses TRBV4-1 with TRBJ2-1, with D hard to call. V gave up 1 base and J gave up 5 bases, with 12 bases separating them. Germline-derived CDR1 and CDR2 are MGHRA and YSYEKL. The CDR3 contains 15 residues. CDR3 in DNA: TGCGCCAGCAGCCAAGTTGGGTCTCGGGACAATGAGCAGTTCTTC. Encoded protein: CASSQVGSRDNEQFF.

The rearrangement uses TRBV7-2 and TRBJ1-2; D may be TRBD1 (5 bases). The CDR3 runs 13 residues. The V and J ends lost 1 base and 8 bases respectively, with 11 bases between them. The germline V gene has CDR1 SGHTA and CDR2 FQGNSA. The CDR3 coding sequence is TGTGCCAGCAGCTTAGAACAGGTGGACGGCTACACCTTC. The encoded protein is CASSLEQVDGYTF.

V and J are TRBV19 and TRBJ2-1; 9 bases map to TRBD2. This CDR3 is built from 16 residues. The ends lost 1 base at V and 4 bases at J; junction bases unmatched: 5. CDR1 and CDR2 (germline): LNHDA, SQIVND (reference sequence). CDR3 nucleotide sequence: TGTGCCAGTAGTATAGCTAGCGGGACAATGTACAATGAGCAGTTCTTC. This translates into CASSIASGTMYNEQFF.

V gene TRBV19 combines with J gene TRBJ1-2; D not resolved. Germline assignment: CDR1 LNHDA and CDR2 SQIVND (reference sequence). The CDR3 contains 16 residues. Trimming removed 9 bases from V and 5 bases from J, with 25 bases in between. The CDR3 sequence: CASSVLAAPDLYGYTF. The CDR3 region has the DNA TGTGCCAGCTCCGTGTTAGCCGCACCCGATTTATATGGCTACACCTTC.

This chain joins TRBV30 and TRBJ2-5; 7 bases are a match to TRBD2. The V and J ends lost 1 base and 7 bases, in that order; junction bases with no gene match: 3. Germline V gene lookup returns CDR1 GTSNPN and CDR2 SVGIG (reference sequence). This CDR3 is 12 amino acids long. CDR3 residues: CAWSATGGTQYF. The CDR3, as DNA: TGTGCCTGGAGTGCGACGGGAGGGACCCAGTACTTC.

V and J are TRBV28 and TRBJ2-7, with 8 positions matching TRBD1. Losses at the gene ends were 4 bases for V and 4 bases for J; bases not matched to a gene: 15. The CDR3 loop spans 17 amino acids. Germline CDR1 MDHEN, CDR2 SYDVKM. The CDR3 nucleotides read TGTGCCAGCAGTTCGACAAACCTAGGACAGGGCCGATACGAGCAGTACTTC. Protein product: CASSSTNLGQGRYEQYF.

This chain joins TRBV29-1 and TRBJ2-7; possibly TRBD1 for D (6 bases). The CDR3 loop spans 12 amino acids. Trimming left V 6 bases short and J 7 bases short, with 16 bases between. Germline assignment: CDR1 SQVTM and CDR2 ANQGSEA. In DNA, the CDR3 is TGCAGCGTCGCTTACTCTCAGGGGGAGCAGTACTTC. Its protein is CSVAYSQGEQYF.

V and J are TRBV28 and TRBJ1-6, with a tentative D call TRBD1 (5 bases). CDR3 length: 15 amino acids. With 2 bases removed from V and 10 bases from J, the gap between germline ends came to 15 bases. CDR1 and CDR2 (germline): MDHEN, SYDVKM. CDR3 bases: TGTGCCAGCAGTTTAGGTCAGGGATGGGAGTCACCCCTCCACTTT. Protein: CASSLGQGWESPLHF.

This clone has just one count. The chain recombines TRBV10-2 with TRBJ2-1, with D perhaps TRBD2 (6 bases). Germline-derived CDR1 and CDR2 are WSHSY and SAAADI. The length of the CDR3 is 13 residues. Trimming removed 6 bases from V and 5 bases from J, with 11 bases in between. In DNA, the CDR3 is TGCGCCAGCAGCCTAGCGTTCCACAATGAGCAGTTCTTC. Its translation: CASSLAFHNEQFF.

The V call is TRBV3-1 (or the pseudogene TRBV3-2), the J call TRBJ2-7; D gene unclear. Germline loops: CDR1 LGHDT, CDR2 YNNKEL (reference sequence). The germline V and J ends were trimmed by 6 bases and 2 bases, with 11 bases remaining between them. The CDR3 contains 13 residues. CDR3 coding DNA: TGTGCCAGCAGTTTTAGTGCGGCCTACGAGCAGTACTTC. It specifies CASSFSAAYEQYF.

The table lists this clone with a few counts. The DNA of the CDR3 is TGTGCCAGCAGCTCCATGACCTACGAGCAGTACTTC. Amino acid sequence: CASSSMTYEQYF. The chain uses TRBV7-2 and TRBJ2-7; no definite D call. The V gene lost 4 bases and the J gene lost 2 bases, with 6 bases spanning the gap. The CDR3 length is 12 residues. CDR1 is SGHTA, CDR2 FQGNSA, per germline.

The table lists this clone with a few counts. This chain uses TRBV28 with TRBJ2-7, with TRBD2 identical over 9 bases. The CDR3 has 12 amino acids. Germline lookup yields CDR1 MDHEN and CDR2 SYDVKM. V was clipped by 10 bases and J by 4 bases; unmatched bases: 5. The CDR3 reads CAIQTSGYEQYF. The CDR3 nucleotides read TGTGCCATTCAGACTAGCGGATACGAGCAGTACTTC.

The chain employs TRBV3-1 (or the pseudogene TRBV3-2) and TRBJ2-3, with 11 bases identical to TRBD2. CDR1 and CDR2 (germline): LGHDT, YNNKEL (reference sequence). This CDR3 comprises 12 residues. V dropped 5 bases and J dropped 14; count of bases not matched to a gene: 6. This CDR3 is CASSKTSGGMYF. DNA for the CDR3: TGTGCCAGCAGCAAAACTAGCGGGGGTATGTATTTT.